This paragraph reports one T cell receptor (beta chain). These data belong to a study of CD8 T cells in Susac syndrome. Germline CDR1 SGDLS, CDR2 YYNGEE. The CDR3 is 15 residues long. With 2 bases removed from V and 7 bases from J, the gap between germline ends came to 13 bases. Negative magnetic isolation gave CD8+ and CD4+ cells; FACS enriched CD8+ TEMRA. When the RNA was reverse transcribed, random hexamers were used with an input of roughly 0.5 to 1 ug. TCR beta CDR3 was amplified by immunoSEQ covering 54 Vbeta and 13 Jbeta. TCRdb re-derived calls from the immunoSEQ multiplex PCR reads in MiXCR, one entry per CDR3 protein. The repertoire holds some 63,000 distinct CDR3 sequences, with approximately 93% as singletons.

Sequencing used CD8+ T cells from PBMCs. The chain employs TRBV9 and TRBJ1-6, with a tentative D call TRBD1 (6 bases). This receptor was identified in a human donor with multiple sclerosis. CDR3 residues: CASSVTGGENSPLHF. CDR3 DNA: TGTGCCAGCAGCGTTACCGGGGGCGAAAATTCACCCCTCCACTTT.